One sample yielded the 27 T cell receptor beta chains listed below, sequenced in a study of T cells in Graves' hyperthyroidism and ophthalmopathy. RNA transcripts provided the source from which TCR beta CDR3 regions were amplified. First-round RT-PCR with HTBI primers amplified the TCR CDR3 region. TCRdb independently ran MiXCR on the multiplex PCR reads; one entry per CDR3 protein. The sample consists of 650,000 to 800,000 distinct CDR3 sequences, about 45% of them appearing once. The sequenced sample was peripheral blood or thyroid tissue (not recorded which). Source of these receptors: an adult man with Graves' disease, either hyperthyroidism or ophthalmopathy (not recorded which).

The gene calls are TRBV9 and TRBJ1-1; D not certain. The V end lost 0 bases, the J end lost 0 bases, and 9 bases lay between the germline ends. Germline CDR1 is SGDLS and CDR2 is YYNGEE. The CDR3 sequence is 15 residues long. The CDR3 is CASSVGVRMNTEAFF. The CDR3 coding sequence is TGTGCCAGCAGCGTAGGGGTACGGATGAACACTGAAGCTTTCTTT.

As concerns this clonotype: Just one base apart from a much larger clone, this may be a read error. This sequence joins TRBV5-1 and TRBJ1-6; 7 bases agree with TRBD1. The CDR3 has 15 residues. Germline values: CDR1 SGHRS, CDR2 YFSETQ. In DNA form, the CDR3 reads TGCGCCAGCAGCGCGGGGACAGACAGGAATTCATCCCTCCACTTT. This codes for CASSAGTDRNSSLHF.

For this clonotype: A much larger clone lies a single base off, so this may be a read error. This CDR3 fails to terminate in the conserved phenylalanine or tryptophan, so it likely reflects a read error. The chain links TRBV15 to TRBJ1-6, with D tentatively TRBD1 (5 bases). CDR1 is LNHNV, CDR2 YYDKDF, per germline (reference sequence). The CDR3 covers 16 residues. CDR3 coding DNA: TGTGCCAGCAGCGCCTCAGGGTCCGCTTATAATTCACCCCTCCACCTT. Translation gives CASSASGSAYNSPLHL.

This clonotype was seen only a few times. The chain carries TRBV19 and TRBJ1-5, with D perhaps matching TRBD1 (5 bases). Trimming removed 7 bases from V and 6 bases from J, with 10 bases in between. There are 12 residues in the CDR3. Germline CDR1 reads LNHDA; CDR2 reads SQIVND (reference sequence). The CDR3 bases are TGTGCCAGTACCGAGGGACTTCAGCCCCAGCATTTT. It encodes CASTEGLQPQHF.

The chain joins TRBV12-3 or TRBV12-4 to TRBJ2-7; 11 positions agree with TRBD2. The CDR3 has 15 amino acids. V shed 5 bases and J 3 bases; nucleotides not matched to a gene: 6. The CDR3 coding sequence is TGTGCCAGCAGTATCGGGACTAGCGGCGGCTACGAGCAGTACTTC. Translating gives CASSIGTSGGYEQYF.

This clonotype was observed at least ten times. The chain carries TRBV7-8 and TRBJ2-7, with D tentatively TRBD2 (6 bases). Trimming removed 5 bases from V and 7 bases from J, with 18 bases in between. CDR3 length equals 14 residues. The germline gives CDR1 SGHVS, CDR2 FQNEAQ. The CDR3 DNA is TGTGCCAGCAGCCCGCGGGACCGCGGTGAGGAGCAGTACTTC. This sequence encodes CASSPRDRGEEQYF. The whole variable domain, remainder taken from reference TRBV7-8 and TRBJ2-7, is GAGVSQSPRYKVAKRGQDVALRCDPISGHVSLFWYQQALGQGPEFLTYFQNEAQLDKSGLPSDRFFAERPEGSVSTLKIQRTQQEDSAVYLCASSPRDRGEEQYFGPGTRLTVT.

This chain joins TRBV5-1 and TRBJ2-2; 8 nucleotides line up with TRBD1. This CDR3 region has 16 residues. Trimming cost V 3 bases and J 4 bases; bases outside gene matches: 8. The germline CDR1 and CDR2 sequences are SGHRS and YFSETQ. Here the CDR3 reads CASSYATGVGTGELFF. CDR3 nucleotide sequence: TGCGCCAGCAGCTACGCGACAGGGGTGGGCACCGGGGAGCTGTTTTTT.

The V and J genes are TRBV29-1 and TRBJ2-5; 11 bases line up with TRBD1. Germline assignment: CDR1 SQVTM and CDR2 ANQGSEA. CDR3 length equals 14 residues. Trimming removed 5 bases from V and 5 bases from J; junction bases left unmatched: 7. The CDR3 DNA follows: TGCAGCGTTTCCGGGACAGGGGGACGGGAGACCCAGTACTTC. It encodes CSVSGTGGRETQYF.

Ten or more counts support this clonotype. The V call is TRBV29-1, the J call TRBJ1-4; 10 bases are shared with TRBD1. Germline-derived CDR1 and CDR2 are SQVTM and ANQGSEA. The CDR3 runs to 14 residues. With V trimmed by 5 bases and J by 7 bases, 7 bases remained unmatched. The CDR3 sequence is CSVTRQGAGEKLFF. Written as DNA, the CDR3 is TGCAGCGTTACCAGACAGGGGGCCGGTGAAAAACTGTTTTTT.

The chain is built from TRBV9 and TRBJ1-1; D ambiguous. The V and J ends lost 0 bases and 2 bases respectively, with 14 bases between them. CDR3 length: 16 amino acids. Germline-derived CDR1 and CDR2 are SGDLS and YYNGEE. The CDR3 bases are TGTGCCAGCAGCGTAGGGCACAGAATCATTAACACTGAAGCTTTCTTT. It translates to CASSVGHRIINTEAFF.

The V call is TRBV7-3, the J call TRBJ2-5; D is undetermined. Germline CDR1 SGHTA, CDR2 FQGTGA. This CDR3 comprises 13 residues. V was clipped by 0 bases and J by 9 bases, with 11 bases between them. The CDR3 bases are TGTGCCAGCAGCTTAACGTTGGCCCAGCCCCAGTACTTC. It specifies CASSLTLAQPQYF. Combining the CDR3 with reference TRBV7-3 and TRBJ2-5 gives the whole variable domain GAGVSQTPSNKVTEKGKYVELRCDPISGHTALYWYRQSLGQGPEFLIYFQGTGAADDSGLPNDRFFAVRPEGSVSTLKIQRTERGDSAVYLCASSLTLAQPQYFGPGTRLLVL.

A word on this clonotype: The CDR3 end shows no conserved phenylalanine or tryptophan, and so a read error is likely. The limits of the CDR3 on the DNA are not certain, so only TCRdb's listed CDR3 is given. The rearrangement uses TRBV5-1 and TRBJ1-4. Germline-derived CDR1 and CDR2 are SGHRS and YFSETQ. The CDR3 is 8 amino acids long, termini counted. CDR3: CASSLDGV.

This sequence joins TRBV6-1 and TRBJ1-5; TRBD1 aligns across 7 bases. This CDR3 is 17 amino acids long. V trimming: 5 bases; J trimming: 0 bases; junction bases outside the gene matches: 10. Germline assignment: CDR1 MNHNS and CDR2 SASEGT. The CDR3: CASSPQGWQVSNQPQHF. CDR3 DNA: TGTGCCAGCAGTCCACAGGGGTGGCAGGTTAGCAATCAGCCCCAGCATTTT.

The CDR3 protein is CASSPLNIAGPTYEQYF. The DNA for the CDR3 is TGTGCCAGCAGCCCCTTAAATATAGCGGGGCCGACCTACGAGCAGTACTTC. The chain uses TRBV14 and TRBJ2-7; 8 bases match TRBD2. The CDR3 covers 17 residues. The trim removed 4 bases at V and 2 bases at J, leaving 13 bases unmatched. Germline assignment: CDR1 SGHDN and CDR2 FVKESK. The variable domain in full, completed from reference TRBV14 and TRBJ2-7, reads EAGVTQFPSHSVIEKGQTVTLRCDPISGHDNLYWYRRVMGKEIKFLLHFVKESKQDESGMPNNRFLAERTGGTYSTLKVQPAELEDSGVYFCASSPLNIAGPTYEQYFGPGTRLTVT.

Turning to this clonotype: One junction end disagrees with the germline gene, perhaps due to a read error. CDR3 sequence reads: CAISYSRYYEQYF. CDR3 nucleotide sequence: TGTGCCATCAGTTACTCGAGGTACTACGAGCAGTACTTC. This chain uses TRBV6-5 with TRBJ2-7; D unresolved. Germline values: CDR1 MNHEY, CDR2 SVGAGI. The CDR3 extends over 13 amino acids.

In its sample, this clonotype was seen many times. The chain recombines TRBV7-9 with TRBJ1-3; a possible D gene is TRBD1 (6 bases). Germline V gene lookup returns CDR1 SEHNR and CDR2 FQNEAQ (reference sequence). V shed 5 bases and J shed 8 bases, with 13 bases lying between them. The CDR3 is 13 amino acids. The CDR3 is CASSPGGADTIYF. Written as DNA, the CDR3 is TGTGCCAGCAGCCCCGGGGGCGCGGACACCATATATTTT.

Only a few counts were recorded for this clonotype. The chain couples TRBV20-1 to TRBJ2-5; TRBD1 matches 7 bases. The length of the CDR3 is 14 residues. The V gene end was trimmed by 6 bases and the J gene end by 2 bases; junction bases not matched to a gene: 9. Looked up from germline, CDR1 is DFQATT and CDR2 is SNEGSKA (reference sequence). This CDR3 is CSAPMTGRQETQYF. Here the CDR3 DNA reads TGCAGTGCCCCCATGACAGGGCGACAAGAGACCCAGTACTTC.

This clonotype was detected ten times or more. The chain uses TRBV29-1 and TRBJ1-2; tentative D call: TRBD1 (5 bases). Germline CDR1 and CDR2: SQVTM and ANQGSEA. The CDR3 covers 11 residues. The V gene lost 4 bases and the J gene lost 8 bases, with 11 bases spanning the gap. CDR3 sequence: CSVVLGAGYTF. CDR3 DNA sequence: TGCAGCGTTGTATTAGGGGCGGGCTACACCTTC.

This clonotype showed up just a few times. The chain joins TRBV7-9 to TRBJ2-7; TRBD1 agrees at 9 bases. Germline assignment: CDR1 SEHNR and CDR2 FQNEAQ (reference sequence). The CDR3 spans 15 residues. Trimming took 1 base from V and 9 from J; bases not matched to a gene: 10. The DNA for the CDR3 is TGTGCCAGCAGCTTAGGGACAGGGGCCGAGTCGGGGCAGTACTTC. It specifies CASSLGTGAESGQYF. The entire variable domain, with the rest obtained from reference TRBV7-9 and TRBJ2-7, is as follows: DTGVSQNPRHKITKRGQNVTFRCDPISEHNRLYWYRQTLGQGPEFLTYFQNEAQLEKSRLLSDRFSAERPKGSFSTLEIQRTEQGDSAMYLCASSLGTGAESGQYFGPGTRLTVT.

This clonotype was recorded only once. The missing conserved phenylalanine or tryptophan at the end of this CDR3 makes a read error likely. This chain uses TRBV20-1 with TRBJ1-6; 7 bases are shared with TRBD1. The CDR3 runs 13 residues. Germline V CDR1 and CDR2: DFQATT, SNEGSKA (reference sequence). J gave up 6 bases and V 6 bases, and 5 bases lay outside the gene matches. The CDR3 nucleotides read TGCAGTGCGGACAGGTTCCCTAATTCACCCCTCCACCTT. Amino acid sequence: CSADRFPNSPLHL.

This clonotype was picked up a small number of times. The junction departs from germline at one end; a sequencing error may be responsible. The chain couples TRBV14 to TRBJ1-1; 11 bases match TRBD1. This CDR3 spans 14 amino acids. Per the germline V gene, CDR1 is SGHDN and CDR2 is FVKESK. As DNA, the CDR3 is TGTGCCAGCAACCAAGGGACAGGGGGCACTGAAGCTTTCTTT. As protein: CASNQGTGGTEAFF.

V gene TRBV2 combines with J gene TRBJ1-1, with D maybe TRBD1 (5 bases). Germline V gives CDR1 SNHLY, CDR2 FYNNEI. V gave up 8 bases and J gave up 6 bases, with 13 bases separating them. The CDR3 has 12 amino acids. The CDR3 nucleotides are TGTGCCAGCGCTGAGGGGAAAGCTGAAGCTTTCTTT. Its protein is CASAEGKAEAFF.

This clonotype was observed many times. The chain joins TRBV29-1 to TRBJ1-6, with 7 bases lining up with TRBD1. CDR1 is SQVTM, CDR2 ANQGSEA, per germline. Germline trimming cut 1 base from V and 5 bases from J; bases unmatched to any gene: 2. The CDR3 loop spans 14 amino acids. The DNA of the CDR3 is TGCAGCGTTGAAGTGGGACAGCATAATTCACCCCTCCACTTT. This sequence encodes CSVEVGQHNSPLHF.

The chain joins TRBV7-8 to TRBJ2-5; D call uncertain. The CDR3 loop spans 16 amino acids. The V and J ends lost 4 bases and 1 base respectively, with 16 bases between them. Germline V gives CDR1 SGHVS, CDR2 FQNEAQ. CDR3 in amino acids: CASSSRVSNPQETQYF. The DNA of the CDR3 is TGTGCCAGCAGCTCCCGGGTCTCCAACCCCCAAGAGACCCAGTACTTC.

CDR3 coding DNA: TGTGCCAGCAGCGCAGAGCAGCATCAGCCCCAGCATTTT. Encoded protein: CASSAEQHQPQHF. The chain carries TRBV7-3 and TRBJ1-5; D gene unclear. The V gene lost 5 bases and the J gene lost 5 bases, with 10 bases spanning the gap. The CDR3 spans 13 residues. CDR1 is SGHTA, CDR2 FQGTGA, per germline.

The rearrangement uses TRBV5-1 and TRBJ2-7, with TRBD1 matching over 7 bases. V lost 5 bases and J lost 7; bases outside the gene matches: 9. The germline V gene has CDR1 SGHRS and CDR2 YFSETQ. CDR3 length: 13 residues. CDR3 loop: CASSWTGGGEQYF. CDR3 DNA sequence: TGCGCCAGCAGTTGGACAGGTGGTGGGGAGCAGTACTTC.

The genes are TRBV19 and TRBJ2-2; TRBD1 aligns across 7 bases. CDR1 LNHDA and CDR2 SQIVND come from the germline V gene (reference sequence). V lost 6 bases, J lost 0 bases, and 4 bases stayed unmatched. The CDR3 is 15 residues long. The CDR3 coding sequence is TGTGCCAGTAGACCGGGACAGCCGAACACCGGGGAGCTGTTTTTT. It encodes CASRPGQPNTGELFF. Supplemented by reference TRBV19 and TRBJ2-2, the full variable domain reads DGGITQSPKYLFRKEGQNVTLSCEQNLNHDAMYWYRQDPGQGLRLIYYSQIVNDFQKGDIAEGYSVSREKKESFPLTVTSAQKNPTAFYLCASRPGQPNTGELFFGEGSRLTVL.